This T cell receptor beta chain derives from a study of T cells in Graves' hyperthyroidism and ophthalmopathy (dated by TCRdb to between 2019 and 2020). Regarding the complete study: Peripheral blood was collected at initial diagnosis, before any treatment. TCR V-J signatures able to tell the groups apart were searched for in a discovery cohort of 95 to 100 patients, of whom 43 had Graves' ophthalmopathy and some 60 had stable Graves' hyperthyroidism. Prospective prediction of ophthalmopathy was tested in an independent validation cohort of 18 to 20 hyperthyroidism patients and 17 patients who later progressed to ophthalmopathy. The approximately 98 discovery patients were randomly divided into training and test sets at a 7:3 ratio. In addition, the study compared T-cell repertoires in thyroid tissue and in blood from roughly six Graves' hyperthyroidism patients. Once sampling was done, hyperthyroidism patients were given methimazole at a starting dose of 30 mg daily, whereas ophthalmopathy patients were given high-dose intravenous methylprednisolone. The paper describes TCR Vbeta CDR3 sequencing of 135 peripheral blood samples, made up of roughly 40 ophthalmopathy patients, 70 to 80 hyperthyroidism patients and some 17 progressor patients.

TCR beta CDR3 regions were amplified from RNA transcripts. A first-round RT-PCR of the TCR CDR3 used the HTBI primer set with the Qiagen OneStep RT-PCR kit. Libraries were constructed in a second round of multiplex PCR, after which size selection and purification were carried out. The libraries were sequenced on an Illumina HiSeq2000 using paired-end 100 bp reads. The authors processed their data as follows. Raw data were processed with SOAPnuke, discarding reads with adapters, uncalled bases, mean Phred below 15, or no exact constant-primer or identifier match. High-quality paired reads were merged with COPE v1.2.5, and unique nucleotide sequences were defined as clonotypes. Clonotypes were aligned to IMGT TRBV, TRBD and TRBJ reference segments using MiTCR v1.1. Analysis was restricted to V-J combinations with a frequency above 0.0001, which covered 99.2% of repertoires. The TCS score was defined as F50 (clonal expansion) divided by E x V (chaos), with BLOSUM62-based TCRdist calculated between CDR3 peptides within each V-J. Welch's t-statistics and random forest reduced around 520 V-J features to 10 to 15, which were used in a naive Bayes classifier (R e1071). TCRdb passed the public sequencing reads through fastp at Q25 and MiXCR, retaining productive beta sequences. Rows with one shared CDR3 protein collapse into an entry with the most common genes and DNA. None of the V and J calls come from the authors' own analysis; TCRdb made them. In all, the sample holds about 640,000 distinct CDR3 sequences, and 13% to 15% of those were seen once. The ten largest clones capture under 15% of the sample.

As to this clonotype: Its antigen is not yet known. This could be a read error, since a much larger clone is one nucleotide away.

On the study overall, not on this receptor specifically: Most expanded thyroid clonotypes (frequency above 0.001) were also detected in blood, suggesting blood repertoires may reflect thyroid immune responses. During validation, the model predicted progression to ophthalmopathy a median of about 5.9 months ahead of onset, with almost 71% sensitivity and 72.22% specificity. Ophthalmopathy was separated from stable hyperthyroidism by a 13 V-J signature model, with 85% to 90% sensitivity and 81% to 82% specificity obtained in cross-validation and 80%/75% obtained in testing. Sample size was not statistically predetermined, and blinding of investigators to group allocation was not performed.

Ophthalmopathy patients had moderately to severely active disease, Clinical Activity Score of at least 3, NOSPECS grade of at least 4, and duration under 3 months. The study excluded patients with uncontrolled infections, other autoimmune diseases, pregnancy or lactation. Diagnoses relied on clinical symptoms, serum thyroxine and TRAb, thyroid ultrasound and orbital computed tomography. PBMCs were isolated from 7.5 to 10 ml of fresh peripheral blood by Ficoll-Paque density gradient centrifugation. Total RNA was extracted using Trizol reagent, and RNA quality was assessed on an Agilent 2100 Bioanalyzer. Material for sequencing was blood. The clonotype comes from a woman aged 45-59 years with Graves' ophthalmopathy.

The CDR3 region: CASSRSSEGYNEQFF. The DNA is TGTGCCAGCTCACGTTCCTCAGAGGGATACAATGAGCAGTTCTTC. Here the chain combines TRBV18 and TRBJ2-1; TRBD2 could be the D gene, as 5 bases match. The CDR3 spans 15 residues, from the cysteine through the phenylalanine. Just CDR3 DNA is preserved here, 45 bases in frame from base 1. CDR1 and CDR2, per the germline V gene, are KGHSH and LQKENI. V drops 4 bases and J drops 4 bases, leaving 14 bases in between.